The clone carrying this TCR beta chain was seen a few times. The data are from a study of blood T cell repertoires in COVID-19. Background on the study: COVID-19 samples, acute and convalescent, were from the United States, Italy and Spain. The cDNA or gDNA used as material had been derived from T cells, B-cell-depleted T cells, or PBMCs.

Per the study methods: From reference gene primer amplification, estimates of nucleated cell counts were derived. This table comes from immunoSEQ multiplex PCR, and its TCRdb copy is limited to in-frame clones, with some not included. Clone size and V and J calls were adopted from that table, with D and trimming inferred from the DNA. Of approximately 200,000 clones in the sample, approximately 90% were seen once. Trimming took off 3 bases at V and 4 bases at J, with 12 bases between the two ends. CDR1 is LNHDA, CDR2 SQIVND, per germline (reference sequence). The CDR3 consists of 14 residues. The sequence was collected from a woman in her twenties or thirties with active or convalescent COVID-19. V is TRBV19 and J is TRBJ1-2; D call uncertain. The specimen was peripheral blood. CDR3 sequence reads: CASSIGQVPYGYTF. For the CDR3, the DNA is TGTGCCAGTAGTATTGGGCAGGTTCCCTATGGCTACACCTTC.